Following are 16 T cell receptor beta chains from one sample sequenced in a study of CD8 T cells in ankylosing spondylitis. Study observations and caveats: It appeared that ankylosing spondylitis blood was characterized by a TCR beta motif of fewer than ten highly homologous variants.

No antigens are known for them. TCRdb used MiXCR to reprocess the 5' RACE reads, holding one entry per CDR3 protein. Found here are approximately 540,000 distinct CDR3 sequences, about an eighth of them singletons; the top ten hold almost 7%. The sample consisted of blood, either unsorted or a sorted T cell fraction (not recorded which). These receptors all come from a male donor with ankylosing spondylitis.

This clonotype was counted only a few times. The chain combines TRBV5-1 with TRBJ1-2; D possibly corresponds to TRBD1 (6 bases). Per the germline V gene, CDR1 is SGHRS and CDR2 is YFSETQ. There are 14 residues in the CDR3. The V and J ends lost 6 bases and 5 bases respectively, with 17 bases between them. The CDR3 loop reads CASKQGSEPYGYTF. The CDR3, as DNA: TGCGCCAGCAAACAGGGCTCCGAGCCTTATGGCTACACCTTC.

This clonotype was observed many times. This chain uses TRBV6-4 with TRBJ2-3, with TRBD2 matching over 12 bases. Germline V gene data show CDR1 as MRHNA and CDR2 as SNTAGT. The length of the CDR3 is 22 residues. V lost 7 bases, J lost 0 bases, and 23 bases stayed unmatched. The CDR3 reads CASNPSRRLAGDPTASTDTQYF. CDR3 in DNA: TGTGCCAGCAACCCATCACGAAGACTAGCGGGAGACCCCACAGCTAGCACAGATACGCAGTATTTT.

The V gene is TRBV30, the J gene TRBJ2-7; D gene ambiguous. Germline CDR1 is GTSNPN and CDR2 is SVGIG (reference sequence). V shed 1 base and J shed 9 bases, with 10 bases lying between them. The CDR3 is 11 amino acids. This CDR3 is CAWSAQLRQYF. The CDR3 DNA reads as TGTGCCTGGAGTGCCCAGTTGAGGCAGTACTTC.

This chain uses TRBV4-2 with TRBJ2-6, with D perhaps matching TRBD2 (5 bases). This CDR3 spans 18 amino acids. The V gene's germline CDR1 is LGHNA and CDR2 YNFKEQ. Trimming removed 4 bases from V and 0 bases from J, with 16 bases in between. The CDR3 loop is CASSPGISLASGANVLTF. The CDR3 DNA reads as TGTGCCAGCAGCCCCGGGATAAGTTTGGCCTCTGGGGCCAACGTCCTGACTTTC.

The table lists this clonotype with a few counts. This chain joins TRBV20-1 and TRBJ2-1, with TRBD2 identical over 12 bases. The junction had 6 bases not matched to a gene; V was cut back by 5 bases and J by 7 bases. This CDR3 region has 14 residues. The germline V gene has CDR1 DFQATT and CDR2 SNEGSKA (reference sequence). The CDR3 sequence is CSARLAGGVNEQFF. In DNA form, the CDR3 reads TGCAGTGCTCGGCTAGCGGGAGGGGTGAATGAGCAGTTCTTC.

This clonotype was counted ten times or more. V usage is TRBV12-3 or TRBV12-4 and J usage is TRBJ2-1, with TRBD2 identical over 9 bases. The CDR3 covers 14 residues. With V trimmed by 2 bases and J by 8 bases, 4 bases remained unmatched. DNA for the CDR3: TGTGCCAGCAGTTTACCACTAGCGGGCTATGAGCAGTTCTTC. Amino acids: CASSLPLAGYEQFF.

V is TRBV5-1 and J is TRBJ2-1, with D perhaps matching TRBD2 (6 bases). Trimming left V 4 bases short and J 6 bases short, with 23 bases between. This CDR3 has 17 amino acids. The V gene's germline CDR1 is SGHRS and CDR2 YFSETQ. CDR3 bases: TGCGCCAGCAGCCCGGCAACTAGCTCCCATCTCTGCAATGAGCAGTTCTTC. This encodes CASSPATSSHLCNEQFF.

This clonotype has a handful of counts. The J gene is TRBJ2-2, the V gene TRBV6-5, with a tentative D call TRBD1 (5 bases). Germline V gene sequence: CDR1 MNHEY, CDR2 SVGAGI. This CDR3 is 17 amino acids long. V lost 0 bases to trimming and J lost 8 bases, with 19 bases between them. CDR3 protein: CASSYSTPDDRGGELFF. The CDR3 DNA sequence: TGTGCCAGCAGTTACTCGACGCCTGATGATAGGGGAGGGGAGCTGTTTTTT.

The chain carries TRBV27 and TRBJ1-2; maybe TRBD1 (6 bases). Germline CDR1 and CDR2: MNHEY and SMNVEV (reference sequence). The CDR3 sequence is 15 residues long. V was pared by 5 bases and J by 4 bases, with 17 bases between. DNA for the CDR3: TGTGCCAGCAGTCCCCGAGGGGGGAATATCTATGGCTACACCTTC. Translation gives CASSPRGGNIYGYTF.

This clonotype has a handful of counts. The chain couples TRBV12-3 or TRBV12-4 to TRBJ2-1; D is uncertain. The CDR3 extends over 14 amino acids. The V end was cut by 5 bases, the J end by 0 bases, with 8 bases between. This chain's CDR3 is CASSTSSSYNEQFF. The CDR3 DNA reads as TGTGCCAGCAGTACCTCCAGCTCCTACAATGAGCAGTTCTTC.

This clonotype occurred a few times. The genes are TRBV5-1 and TRBJ1-1, with 7 bases that match TRBD1. J lost 1 base, V lost 0 bases, and 3 bases had no gene match. CDR3 length equals 15 residues. CDR1 SGHRS and CDR2 YFSETQ come from the germline V gene. The CDR3 reads CASSLVRGRNTEAFF. The CDR3 nucleotides read TGCGCCAGCAGCTTGGTTAGGGGGCGGAACACTGAAGCTTTCTTT.

This clonotype was counted a few times. V and J are TRBV29-1 and TRBJ2-7; possible D gene TRBD2, 6 bases. Trimming left V 4 bases short and J 6 bases short, with 10 bases between. The germline gives CDR1 SQVTM, CDR2 ANQGSEA. This CDR3 contains 11 residues. CDR3 in DNA: TGCAGCGTTGCGGAAGCGGGCGAGCAGTACTTC. This gives the protein CSVAEAGEQYF.

This chain links TRBV20-1 with TRBJ2-2; D gene ambiguous. Trimming took off 0 bases at V and 2 bases at J, with 13 bases between the two ends. CDR1 and CDR2 from the germline V gene are DFQATT and SNEGSKA (reference sequence). The CDR3 sequence is 16 residues long. As DNA, the CDR3 is TGCAGTGCTAGAGATGCGGCAGGTTTTAACACCGGGGAGCTGTTTTTT. Its translation: CSARDAAGFNTGELFF.

The CDR3: CASSQPDTVYNEQFF. DNA for the CDR3: TGTGCCAGCAGCCAACCGGACACGGTGTACAATGAGCAGTTCTTC. The chain couples TRBV4-2 to TRBJ2-1; perhaps TRBD1 as D (5 bases). The CDR3 covers 15 residues. Trimming left V 2 bases short and J 4 bases short, with 12 bases between. In germline, CDR1 is LGHNA, CDR2 YNFKEQ.

A few counts support this clonotype. This chain links TRBV3-1 with TRBJ2-6, with unresolved D. Germline CDR1 LGHDT, CDR2 YNNKEL (reference sequence). V lost 9 bases to trimming and J lost 0 bases, with 12 bases between them. The CDR3 is 15 residues long. In DNA form, the CDR3 reads TGTGCCAGTACATTGACCGACTCTGGGGCCAACGTCCTGACTTTC. This encodes CASTLTDSGANVLTF.

The chain carries TRBV29-1 and TRBJ2-1; D may be TRBD1 (6 bases). Germline-derived CDR1 and CDR2 are SQVTM and ANQGSEA. The CDR3 contains 17 residues. CDR3 sequence (DNA): TGCAGTGTACAGGGACGGAGTTTCTCGAGCTCCTACAATGAGCAGTTCTTC. Its translation is CSVQGRSFSSSYNEQFF.